This TCR beta chain was observed in a study of T-cell reconstitution after alpha-beta-depleted transplantation in children. Unique molecular identifiers were incorporated into the prepared TCRbeta library. Via MiXCR, TCRdb re-called the PCR reads, giving one row per CDR3 protein. Of about 50,000 distinct CDR3 sequences in the sample, about 5.7% are singletons; the top ten hold 30% to 35%. General study results and limits: TCRbeta diversity was high at day 60 in some patients (a result of surviving recipient T cells and thymic progenitors). From newly produced T cells came most of the T-cell counts and diversity one year after transplant. In patients about two months after transplant, alpha-beta T cells reportedly arose from several hundred expanded graft clones.

J was trimmed by 2 bases and V by 4 bases; bases with no gene match: 3. The germline V gene encodes CDR1 SGHRS and CDR2 YFSETQ. The length of the CDR3 is 14 residues. This clonotype has a count of ten or more. Its antigen is unidentified. The sequencing used PBMCs, mostly from graft donor cells, collected 60 days after TCRalphabeta/CD19-depleted stem cell transplant. The chain couples TRBV5-1 to TRBJ2-7; TRBD1 aligns across 10 bases. The sequence came from a female patient aged 2 to 10 who had a stem cell transplant for aplastic anemia, so the T cells may come from the graft donor. In nucleotides, the CDR3 is TGCGCCAGCAGCCCCGGACAGGGGGCCTACGAGCAGTACTTC. Protein product: CASSPGQGAYEQYF.